This T cell receptor beta chain comes out of a study of post-analysis software for immune sequencing data. Study observations and caveats: F measure grouped same-batch samples tightly together. Roughly 5 TRBV segments, TRBV5-6, TRBV5-1 and TRBV20-1 among them, were found more frequent in patients than controls.

Unique molecular identifiers tagged the TCR beta cDNA libraries. TCRdb itself ran the PCR reads through MiXCR, one entry per CDR3 protein. The table has 550,000 to 700,000 distinct CDR3 sequences, roughly two fifths seen once. The germline V gene has CDR1 KGHDR and CDR2 SFDVKD. This CDR3 is built from 15 residues. V was clipped by 4 bases and J by 5 bases; unmatched bases: 8. As regards this clonotype: Its antigen is still unknown.

V gene TRBV24-1 combines with J gene TRBJ2-5, with 8 bases identical to TRBD1. This TCR was sampled from a girl aged 5 to 17 with multiple sclerosis. Material for sequencing was blood. CDR3 amino acids: CATSDPGQEWETQYF. The CDR3 nucleotides read TGTGCCACCAGTGACCCGGGACAGGAATGGGAGACCCAGTACTTC.